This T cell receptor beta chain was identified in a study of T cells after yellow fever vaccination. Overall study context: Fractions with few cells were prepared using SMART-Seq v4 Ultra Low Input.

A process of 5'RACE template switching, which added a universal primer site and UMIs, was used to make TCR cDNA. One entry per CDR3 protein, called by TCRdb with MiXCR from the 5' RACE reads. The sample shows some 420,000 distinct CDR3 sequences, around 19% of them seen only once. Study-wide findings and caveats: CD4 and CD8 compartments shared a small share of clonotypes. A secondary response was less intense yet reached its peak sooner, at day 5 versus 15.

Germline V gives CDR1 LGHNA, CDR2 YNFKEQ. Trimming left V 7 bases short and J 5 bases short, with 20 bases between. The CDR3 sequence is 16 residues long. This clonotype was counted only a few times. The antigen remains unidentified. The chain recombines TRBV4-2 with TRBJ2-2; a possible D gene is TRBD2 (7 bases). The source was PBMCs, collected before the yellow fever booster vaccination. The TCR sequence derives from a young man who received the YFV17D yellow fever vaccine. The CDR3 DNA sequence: TGTGCCAGCACCCGGAGGGGGGGCGGTAGGACCGGGGAGCTGTTTTTT. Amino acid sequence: CASTRRGGGRTGELFF.